The T cell receptor (beta chain) described here comes from a study of early T cells in non-severe SARS-CoV-2 infection. Background on the study: RNA in bulk from unsorted whole blood was sequenced, and chains were unpaired.

At least ten counts were recorded for this clonotype. What it binds is unknown. Study observations and caveats: Matching results from VDJdb favored anti-spike CD8 responses, leaving private and CD4 specificities undetected.

Trimming removed 1 base from V and 4 bases from J; junction bases left unmatched: 6. This CDR3 has 16 amino acids. Germline V gene data show CDR1 as SGHAT and CDR2 as FQDESV (reference sequence). Tagging with unique molecular identifiers was applied to individual cDNA molecules. TCRdb reprocessed the 5' RACE reads with MiXCR, giving one entry per CDR3 protein. The sample records 63,000 or so distinct CDR3 sequences, about an eighth being singletons. This chain joins TRBV11-1 and TRBJ2-2; 7 nucleotides align to TRBD2. Sequenced material: whole blood, taken at baseline. This receptor was taken from an adult who was a healthcare worker with PCR-confirmed SARS-CoV-2 infection or an uninfected control (not recorded which). CDR3 in amino acids: CASSLVAGVSTGELFF. The CDR3 DNA reads as TGTGCCAGCAGCTTAGTCGCGGGAGTGAGCACCGGGGAGCTGTTTTTT. The full variable domain, its missing parts supplied by reference TRBV11-1 and TRBJ2-2, is EAEVAQSPRYKITEKSQAVAFWCDPISGHATLYWYRQILGQGPELLVQFQDESVVDDSQLPKDRFSAERLKGVDSTLKIQPAELGDSAMYLCASSLVAGVSTGELFFGEGSRLTVL.